This T cell receptor beta chain originates from a study of control samples from healthy donors and cancer patients. CDR1 is MNHEY and CDR2 is SVGEGT in the germline V gene. This CDR3 has 12 residues. Trimming removed 5 bases from V and 2 bases from J, with 6 bases in between. Assay used: immunoSEQ multiplex PCR; TCRdb lists only in-frame clones, some missing. The sample holds tens of thousands of clones; roughly nine tenths are singletons and the top ten take roughly 6%. The sequencing input was PBMCs. This rearrangement joins TRBV6-2 or TRBV6-3 to TRBJ1-1; D is ambiguous. The sequence was obtained from a man aged 55-75 years with colorectal cancer. DNA of the CDR3: TGTGCCAGCAGTGACGAAAACACTGAAGCTTTCTTT. It yields the protein CASSDENTEAFF.